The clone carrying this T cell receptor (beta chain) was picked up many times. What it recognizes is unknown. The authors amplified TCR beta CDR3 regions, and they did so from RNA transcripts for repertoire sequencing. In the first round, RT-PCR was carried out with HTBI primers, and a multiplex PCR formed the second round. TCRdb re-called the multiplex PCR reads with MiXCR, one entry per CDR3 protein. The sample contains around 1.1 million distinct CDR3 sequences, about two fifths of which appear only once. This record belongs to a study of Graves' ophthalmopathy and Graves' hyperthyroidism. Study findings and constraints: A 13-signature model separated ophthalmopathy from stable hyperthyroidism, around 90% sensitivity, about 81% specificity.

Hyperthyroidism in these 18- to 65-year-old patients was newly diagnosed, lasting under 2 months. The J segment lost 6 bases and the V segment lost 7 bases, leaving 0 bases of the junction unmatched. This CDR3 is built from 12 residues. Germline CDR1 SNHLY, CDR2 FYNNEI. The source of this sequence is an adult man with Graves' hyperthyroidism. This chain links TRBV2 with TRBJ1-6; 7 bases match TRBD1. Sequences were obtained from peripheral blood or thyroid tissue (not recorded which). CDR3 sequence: CASKGANSPLHF. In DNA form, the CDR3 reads TGTGCCAGCAAGGGGGCTAATTCACCCCTCCACTTT.